This T cell receptor beta chain appears in the sequencing data of a study of beta chain features in type 1 diabetes (dated by TCRdb to the late 2010s). Some background on the complete study: Mean age, gender distribution, total cell number and subset yield were not different between patients and healthy donors. A total of around 110,000,000 sorted cells were examined across all samples, and RNA yield correlated strongly with the number of cells per subset. In the study, recently diagnosed type 1 diabetes patients and matched healthy donors were compared on the TCRB repertoires of their sorted circulating CD4+ T cell subsets. Whereas all 28 donors provided naive and central memory subsets, regulatory and stem cell-like memory subsets were isolated from just 8 patients and roughly 8 healthy donors. Broad study findings and their caveats: In all four CD4+ subsets, TCRB CDR3 length was moderately but significantly shorter in type 1 diabetes patients. PCR might favor shorter templates, but patient and control samples were amplified and corrected together, so any skew would affect both groups equally. Because small numbers of individuals were included in the HLA sub-analyses, any influence of HLA type on TCRB rearrangement was left unresolved. Sequencing cDNA rather than genomic DNA could over-represent highly expressing activated cells, although activation and CD3 levels did not differ between groups. Naive, central memory and regulatory TCRB repertoires appeared to be more alike among patients than among healthy donors. Fewer insertions and more nucleotide deletions at VDJ recombination sites were observed in patients with type 1 diabetes, implying thymic rearrangement abnormalities.

Regarding this clone: It lacks a known antigen. No base quality values were provided; no much bigger clone lies one nucleotide off.

V and J are trimmed by 0 bases and 5 bases, and the gene matches miss 8 bases of the junction. Measured from the cysteine to the phenylalanine, the CDR3 is 16 residues long. Of the read, only the CDR3 DNA is kept; its 48 bases are in frame from base 1. CDR1 and CDR2 (SGDLS, YYNGEE) derive from the germline V gene. The entire isolated RNA was reverse transcribed using the High Capacity cDNA Reverse Transcription Kit, and thus expressed TCRB transcripts were sequenced. Deep immunoSEQ sequencing was applied to naive, central memory and regulatory T cell samples, giving an average of about 3.4 million total reads per sample. Sorted cells were lysed in RLT buffer, and RNA was extracted using DNase-treated RNeasy Micro or Mini kits according to cell number. Each cell subset was processed separately to prevent cross-contamination, with patient and healthy donor samples processed together. The immunoSEQ multiplex PCR was used to amplify TCRB sequences from cDNA, generating 87-bp fragments that spanned the CDR3 region. Sequencing of the amplicons was done on the Illumina HiSeq platform. As for the original processing: Synthetic template baselines were used to correct PCR bias computationally, reads within Hamming distance 2 were collapsed together, and singletons that could not be merged were discarded. Reads were aligned against IMGT so that V, D and J genes, CDR3 length and insertions or deletions at six rearrangement sites could be assigned. Within each subset, clonotype counts were normalized to sorted cell number, after which true diversity and Gini coefficients were computed with the tcR R package. The overlap coefficient, calculated on TCRB nucleotide sequences, was used to measure repertoire sharing. Held by TCRdb, this immuneACCESS table contains in-frame sequences only and omits some clones. Under half of the omission traces to an unresolved V gene where checked; the cause of the rest is unknown. V and J calls and clone size follow that table, whereas D and trimming were derived from the DNA. The sample table contains roughly 150,000 clones; only one count was recorded for about 9% of them. The top ten hold around 0.5% of the sample.

From each donor, a single peripheral blood sample of around 120 mL on average was drawn into heparinised tubes. Using a panel that included CD45RO, CCR7, CD25, CD127, CD95 and CD27, naive, central memory, regulatory and stem cell-like memory CD4+ T cells were sorted on a BD FACSAria II. Every sorted population had a purity above 95%. Right away, PBMCs were isolated by Lymphoprep density gradient centrifugation and were stained directly, with no culture step. To minimize batch effects, samples were stained and sorted in pairs, one healthy donor with one patient per experiment. The rearranged segments are TRBV9 and TRBJ2-3, with 8 junctional bases fitting TRBD2. The receptor's source is a woman younger than 30 with type 1 diabetes. The sequencing input was central memory CD4+ T cells from blood. The nucleotide sequence is TGTGCCAGCAGCGTAGGCTCTAGCGGGTTGAGAGATACGCAGTATTTT. This yields the protein CASSVGSSGLRDTQYF.